The 17 T cell receptor beta chains presented below share a single source sample, sequenced in a study of T cell repertoires in cytomegalovirus infection. TCRdb independently ran MiXCR on the reads; one entry per CDR3 protein. The sample has around 450,000 distinct CDR3 sequences, approximately 30% seen once; the top ten hold around 13%. Sequencing input: PBMCs. These receptor sequences come from a human donor in good health (CMV status not recorded). Some clones in this sample may be carry-over from other donors' samples.

This clonotype was seen a few times. This chain uses TRBV5-1 with TRBJ1-4, with 9 bases lining up with TRBD1. CDR1 and CDR2 (germline): SGHRS, YFSETQ. V shed 4 bases, J shed 0 bases, and the junction held 10 bases outside the gene matches. The length of the CDR3 is 18 residues. The CDR3 coding sequence is TGCGCCAGCAGCCTCAGACAGGGGGGGATCACAACTAATGAAAAACTGTTTTTT. Translated, it gives CASSLRQGGITTNEKLFF.

This clonotype has more than one count but fewer than ten. The V call is TRBV25-1, the J call TRBJ1-1; D gene ambiguous. Germline-derived CDR1 and CDR2 are MGHDK and SYGVNS. Trimming took 3 bases from V and 7 from J, leaving 12 bases between them. The CDR3 consists of 13 residues. This chain's CDR3 is CASSDPLDREAFF. CDR3 DNA sequence: TGTGCCAGCAGTGATCCGCTGGACCGTGAAGCTTTCTTT.

This chain connects TRBV12-3 or TRBV12-4 to TRBJ1-4; 7 bases are shared with TRBD1. Trimming at V came to 6 bases and at J to 12 bases, leaving 16 bases not matched to a gene. The CDR3 length is 15 residues. CDR3 sequence: CASSLEGARGTELFF. The CDR3 DNA sequence: TGTGCCAGCAGCCTAGAGGGGGCGAGGGGGACGGAACTGTTTTTT.

This clonotype was recorded at least ten times. The genes are TRBV7-6 and TRBJ2-3; perhaps TRBD2 as D (6 bases). Deletions cut 1 base from V and 3 bases from J, with 8 bases between. CDR3 length equals 14 residues. Germline CDR1 is SGHVS and CDR2 is FNYEAQ. Here the CDR3 reads CASSLVGTTDTQYF. For the CDR3, the DNA is TGTGCCAGCAGCTTAGTAGGGACTACAGATACGCAGTATTTT.

The chain has TRBV24-1 and TRBJ1-2; D is unclear. The CDR3 is 11 residues long. Per germline, CDR1 KGHDR and CDR2 SFDVKD. The V and J ends lost 5 bases and 11 bases respectively, with 11 bases between them. The CDR3 DNA follows: TGTGCCACCAGTGTCAGAAATCAGTACACCTTC. Translating it yields CATSVRNQYTF.

The chain joins TRBV18 to TRBJ2-4, with 9 bases matching TRBD1. V dropped 6 bases and J dropped 6; count of bases not matched to a gene: 6. The CDR3 has 14 residues. Germline V gene sequence: CDR1 KGHSH, CDR2 LQKENI. CDR3 nucleotide sequence: TGTGCCAGCTCCCCGGAGGGACAGGGAAACATTCAGTACTTC. Amino acids: CASSPEGQGNIQYF.

This clonotype was recorded many times. The chain carries TRBV7-2 and TRBJ2-1, with a possible D match to TRBD2 (6 bases). There are 14 residues in the CDR3. V dropped 3 bases and J dropped 7 bases, with 13 bases sitting between them. Germline V gene lookup returns CDR1 SGHTA and CDR2 FQGNSA. The CDR3 DNA reads TGTGCCAGCAGCTTCCAAGCGGGCTCAAATGAGCAGTTCTTC. Protein: CASSFQAGSNEQFF.

In its sample, this clonotype was seen a few times. V is TRBV20-1 and J is TRBJ1-1, with D possibly matching TRBD1 (5 bases). Trimming left V 3 bases short and J 0 bases short, with 11 bases between. The CDR3 sequence is 14 residues long. Looked up from germline, CDR1 is DFQATT and CDR2 is SNEGSKA (reference sequence). CDR3 sequence reads: CSASLTVMNTEAFF. CDR3 in DNA: TGCAGTGCTAGCTTGACAGTAATGAACACTGAAGCTTTCTTT.

This chain joins TRBV24-1 and TRBJ2-1, with 8 bases identical to TRBD1. In germline, CDR1 is KGHDR, CDR2 SFDVKD. V dropped 2 bases and J dropped 0; count of bases not matched to a gene: 5. The CDR3 has 17 amino acids. The CDR3 protein is CATSDWTGQSSYNEQFF. The CDR3 DNA is TGTGCCACCAGTGATTGGACAGGGCAGAGCTCCTACAATGAGCAGTTCTTC.

There are a few counts of this clonotype. The chain couples TRBV4-1 to TRBJ2-5, with D maybe TRBD1 (5 bases). CDR3 length equals 15 residues. Germline V gene data show CDR1 as MGHRA and CDR2 as YSYEKL. V lost 0 bases and J 7 bases, leaving 15 bases between the germline ends. The CDR3 bases are TGCGCCAGCAGCCAAGACTTAGGGGTACGAGTGACCCAGTACTTC. Residues: CASSQDLGVRVTQYF.

This clonotype was recorded many times. The chain carries TRBV12-3 or TRBV12-4 and TRBJ2-6; unclear D gene. The ends were cut back, 3 bases at V and 0 bases at J, with 12 bases in the middle. This CDR3 region has 17 residues. For the CDR3, the DNA is TGTGCCAGCAGTTTTGTCACATTAAACTCTGGGGCCAACGTCCTGACTTTC. Its translation: CASSFVTLNSGANVLTF.

The chain uses TRBV5-4 and TRBJ2-3; TRBD1 might be the D (5 bases). Trimming took 3 bases from V and 4 from J, leaving 21 bases between them. Germline V gives CDR1 SGHNT, CDR2 YYREEE (reference sequence). The CDR3 contains 17 residues. The CDR3 DNA sequence: TGTGCCAGCAGCTCCACCCTGGGGCTAGTATCCCCAGATACGCAGTATTTT. It codes for CASSSTLGLVSPDTQYF.

About this clonotype itself: The junction shows a germline mismatch at one end, possibly a read error. This rearrangement joins TRBV12-3 or TRBV12-4 to TRBJ2-1; tentatively, D is TRBD2 (6 bases). This CDR3 has 13 residues. This chain's CDR3 is CSSSLGGESEQFF. CDR3 coding DNA: TGTTCCAGCAGTTTAGGAGGGGAGAGTGAGCAGTTCTTC.

The chain uses TRBV6-1 and TRBJ2-5; TRBD1 matches 8 bases. The CDR3 length is 14 residues. Per the germline V gene, CDR1 is MNHNS and CDR2 is SASEGT. Trimming cost V 4 bases and J 5 bases; bases outside gene matches: 6. The CDR3 reads CASSAGTGGETQYF. CDR3 bases: TGTGCCAGCAGTGCCGGGACAGGTGGGGAGACCCAGTACTTC.

This clonotype showed up many times. The chain couples TRBV7-6 to TRBJ2-3, with a possible D match to TRBD2 (6 bases). There are 14 residues in the CDR3. The germline V and J ends were trimmed by 3 bases and 2 bases, with 9 bases remaining between them. CDR1 and CDR2 (germline): SGHVS, FNYEAQ. CDR3 amino acids: CASSLGGDTDTQYF. DNA for the CDR3: TGTGCCAGCAGCTTGGGCGGGGACACAGATACGCAGTATTTT.

Points on this clonotype: A much larger clone sits a single nucleotide away, making a read error possible. The chain links TRBV7-2 to TRBJ1-2; D is unclear. Germline CDR1 reads SGHTA; CDR2 reads FQGNSA. The CDR3 is 13 amino acids. Trimming pared 5 bases from V and 6 bases from J, leaving 13 bases between. The CDR3 sequence is CASSPGQIHGYTF. As DNA, the CDR3 is TGTGCCAGCAGCCCAGGCCAGATCCATGGCTACACCTTC.

This clonotype has only a few counts. The rearrangement links TRBV7-6 to TRBJ1-2, with D maybe TRBD1 (6 bases). With 5 bases removed from V and 6 bases from J, the gap between germline ends came to 13 bases. This CDR3 has 13 residues. Looked up from germline, CDR1 is SGHVS and CDR2 is FNYEAQ. CDR3 protein: CASSTSTGDGYTF. Written as DNA, the CDR3 is TGTGCCAGCAGCACATCGACAGGAGATGGCTACACCTTC.